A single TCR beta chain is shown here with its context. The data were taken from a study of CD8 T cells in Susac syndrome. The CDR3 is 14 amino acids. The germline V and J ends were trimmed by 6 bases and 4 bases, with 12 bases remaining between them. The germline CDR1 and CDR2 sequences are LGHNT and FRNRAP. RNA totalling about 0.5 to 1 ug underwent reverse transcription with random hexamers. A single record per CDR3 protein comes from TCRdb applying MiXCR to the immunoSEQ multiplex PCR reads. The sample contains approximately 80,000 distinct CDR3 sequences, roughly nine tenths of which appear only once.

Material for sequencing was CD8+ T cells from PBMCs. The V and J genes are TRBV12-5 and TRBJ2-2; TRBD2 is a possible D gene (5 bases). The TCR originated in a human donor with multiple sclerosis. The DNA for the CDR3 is TGTGCTAGTGGGAATCTACGGGGCACCGGGGAGCTGTTTTTT. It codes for CASGNLRGTGELFF.